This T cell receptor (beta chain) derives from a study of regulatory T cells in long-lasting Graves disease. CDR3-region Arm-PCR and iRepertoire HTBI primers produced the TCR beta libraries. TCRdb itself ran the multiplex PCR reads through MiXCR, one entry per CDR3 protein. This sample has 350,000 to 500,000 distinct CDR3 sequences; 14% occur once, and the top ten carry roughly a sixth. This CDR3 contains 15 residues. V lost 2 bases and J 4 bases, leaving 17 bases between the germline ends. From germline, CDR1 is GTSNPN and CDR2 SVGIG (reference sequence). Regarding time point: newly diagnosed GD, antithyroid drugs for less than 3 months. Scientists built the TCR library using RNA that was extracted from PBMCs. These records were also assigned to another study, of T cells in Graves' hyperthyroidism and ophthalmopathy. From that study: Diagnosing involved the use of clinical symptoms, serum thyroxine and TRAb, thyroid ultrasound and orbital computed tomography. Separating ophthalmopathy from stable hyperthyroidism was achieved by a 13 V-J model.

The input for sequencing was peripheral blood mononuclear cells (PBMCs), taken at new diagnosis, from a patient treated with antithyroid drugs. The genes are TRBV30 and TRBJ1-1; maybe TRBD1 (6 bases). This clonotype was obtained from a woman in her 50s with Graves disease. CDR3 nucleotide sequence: TGTGCCTGGAGTTTGAACTACAGGGTAGGCACTGAAGCTTTCTTT. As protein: CAWSLNYRVGTEAFF. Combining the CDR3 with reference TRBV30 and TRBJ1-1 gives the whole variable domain SQTIHQWPATLVQPVGSPLSLECTVEGTSNPNLYWYRQAAGRGLQLLFYSVGIGQISSEVPQNLSASRPQDRQFILSSKKLLLSDSGFYLCAWSLNYRVGTEAFFGQGTRLTVV.